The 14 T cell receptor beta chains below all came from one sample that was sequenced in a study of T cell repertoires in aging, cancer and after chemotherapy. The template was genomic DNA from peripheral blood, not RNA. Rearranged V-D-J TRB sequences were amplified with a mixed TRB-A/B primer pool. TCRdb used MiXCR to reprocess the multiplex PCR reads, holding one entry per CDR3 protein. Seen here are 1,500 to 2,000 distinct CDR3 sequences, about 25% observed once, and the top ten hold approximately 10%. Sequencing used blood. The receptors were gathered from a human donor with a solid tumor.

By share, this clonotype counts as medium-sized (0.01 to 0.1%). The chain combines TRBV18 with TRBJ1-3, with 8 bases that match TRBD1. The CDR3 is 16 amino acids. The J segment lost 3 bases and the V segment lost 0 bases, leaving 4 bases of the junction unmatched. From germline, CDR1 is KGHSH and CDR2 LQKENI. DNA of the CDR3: TGTGCCAGCTCACCACCGACAGGGGCCAGTGGAAACACCATATATTTT. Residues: CASSPPTGASGNTIYF.

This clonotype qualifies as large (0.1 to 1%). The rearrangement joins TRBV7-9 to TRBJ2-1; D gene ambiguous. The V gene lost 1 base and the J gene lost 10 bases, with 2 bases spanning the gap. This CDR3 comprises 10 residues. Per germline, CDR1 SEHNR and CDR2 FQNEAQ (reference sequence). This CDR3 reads CASSLDEQFF. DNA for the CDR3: TGTGCCAGCAGCTTAGACGAGCAGTTCTTC. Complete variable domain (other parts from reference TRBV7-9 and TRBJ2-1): DTGVSQNPRHKITKRGQNVTFRCDPISEHNRLYWYRQTLGQGPEFLTYFQNEAQLEKSRLLSDRFSAERPKGSFSTLEIQRTEQGDSAMYLCASSLDEQFFGPGTRLTVL.

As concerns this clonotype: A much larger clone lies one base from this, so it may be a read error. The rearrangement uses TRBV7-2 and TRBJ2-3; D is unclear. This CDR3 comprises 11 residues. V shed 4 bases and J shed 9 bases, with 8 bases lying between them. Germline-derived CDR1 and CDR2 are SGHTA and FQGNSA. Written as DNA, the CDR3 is TGTGCCAGCAGCTCAGCCGGGACGCAGTATTTT. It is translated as CASSSAGTQYF.

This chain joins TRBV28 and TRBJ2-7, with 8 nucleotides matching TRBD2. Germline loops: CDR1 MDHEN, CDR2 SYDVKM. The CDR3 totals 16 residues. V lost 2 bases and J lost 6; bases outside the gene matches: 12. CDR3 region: CASSLPGGPGEGEQYF. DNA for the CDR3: TGTGCCAGCAGTTTACCGGGAGGGCCCGGCGAGGGCGAGCAGTACTTC.

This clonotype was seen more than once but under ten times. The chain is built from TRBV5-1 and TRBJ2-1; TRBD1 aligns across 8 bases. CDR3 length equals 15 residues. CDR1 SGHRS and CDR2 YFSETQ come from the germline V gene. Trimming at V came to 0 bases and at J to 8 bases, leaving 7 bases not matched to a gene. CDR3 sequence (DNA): TGCGCCAGCAGCTTGGGGACAGGGACTGGGGATGAGCAGTTCTTC. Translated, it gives CASSLGTGTGDEQFF.

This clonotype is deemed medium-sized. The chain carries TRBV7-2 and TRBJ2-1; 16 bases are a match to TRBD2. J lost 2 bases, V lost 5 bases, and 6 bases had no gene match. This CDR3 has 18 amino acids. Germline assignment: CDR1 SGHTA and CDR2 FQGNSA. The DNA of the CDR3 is TGTGCCAGCAGCCCGATGGGACTAGCGGGGGGGGCCTACAATGAGCAGTTCTTC. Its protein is CASSPMGLAGGAYNEQFF.

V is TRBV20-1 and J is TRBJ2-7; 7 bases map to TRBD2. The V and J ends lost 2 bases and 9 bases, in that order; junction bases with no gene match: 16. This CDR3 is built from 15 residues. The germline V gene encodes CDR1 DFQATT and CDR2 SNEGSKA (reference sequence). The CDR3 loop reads CSARLIRGDVEGQYF. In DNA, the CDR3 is TGCAGTGCTAGATTAATCCGGGGGGACGTGGAGGGGCAGTACTTC.

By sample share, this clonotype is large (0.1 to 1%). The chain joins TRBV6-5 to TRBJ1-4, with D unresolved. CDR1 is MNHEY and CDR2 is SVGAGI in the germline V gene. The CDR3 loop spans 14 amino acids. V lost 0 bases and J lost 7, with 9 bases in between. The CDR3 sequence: CASSYSGNGEKLFF. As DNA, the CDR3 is TGTGCCAGCAGTTACTCCGGCAACGGTGAAAAACTGTTTTTT.

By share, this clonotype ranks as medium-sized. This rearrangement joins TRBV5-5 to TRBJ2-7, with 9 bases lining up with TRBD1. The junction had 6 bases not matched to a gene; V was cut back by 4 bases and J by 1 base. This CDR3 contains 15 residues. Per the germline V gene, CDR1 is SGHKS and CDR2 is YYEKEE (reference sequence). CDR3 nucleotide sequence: TGTGCCAGCAGCGTGGCCGGGACAGGGTCCTACGAGCAGTACTTC. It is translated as CASSVAGTGSYEQYF.

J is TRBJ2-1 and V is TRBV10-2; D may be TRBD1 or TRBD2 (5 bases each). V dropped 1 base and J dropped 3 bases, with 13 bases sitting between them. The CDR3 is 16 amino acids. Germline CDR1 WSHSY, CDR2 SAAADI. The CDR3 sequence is CASSEFGGASYNEQFF. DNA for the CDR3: TGCGCCAGCAGTGAGTTTGGGGGAGCCAGCTACAATGAGCAGTTCTTC.

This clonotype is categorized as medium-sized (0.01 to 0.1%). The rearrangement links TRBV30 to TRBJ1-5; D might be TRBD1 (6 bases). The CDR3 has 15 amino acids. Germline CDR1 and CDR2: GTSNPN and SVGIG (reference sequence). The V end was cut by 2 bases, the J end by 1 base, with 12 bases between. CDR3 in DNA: TGTGCCTGGAGTCGAGGGACAAGGAGCAATCAGCCCCAGCATTTT. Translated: CAWSRGTRSNQPQHF.

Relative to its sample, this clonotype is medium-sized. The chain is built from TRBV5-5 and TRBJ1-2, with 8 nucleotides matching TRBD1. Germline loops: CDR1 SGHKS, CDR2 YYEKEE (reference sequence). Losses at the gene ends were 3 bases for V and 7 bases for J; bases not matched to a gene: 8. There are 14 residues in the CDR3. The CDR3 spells CASSYQGAYTGYTF. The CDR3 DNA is TGTGCCAGCAGCTATCAGGGGGCGTATACTGGCTACACCTTC.

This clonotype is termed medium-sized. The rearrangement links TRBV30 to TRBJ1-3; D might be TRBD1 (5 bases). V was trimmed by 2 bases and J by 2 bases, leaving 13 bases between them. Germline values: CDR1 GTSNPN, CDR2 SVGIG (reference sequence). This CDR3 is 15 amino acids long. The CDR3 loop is CAWSFARGAGNTIYF. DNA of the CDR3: TGTGCCTGGAGTTTTGCAAGAGGGGCTGGAAACACCATATATTTT.

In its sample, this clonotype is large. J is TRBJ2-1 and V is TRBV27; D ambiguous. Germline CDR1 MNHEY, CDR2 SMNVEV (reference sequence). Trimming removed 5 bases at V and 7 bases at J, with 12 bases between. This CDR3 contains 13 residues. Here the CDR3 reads CASSTTRKNEQFF. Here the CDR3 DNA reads TGTGCCAGCAGTACGACCCGGAAGAATGAGCAGTTCTTC.